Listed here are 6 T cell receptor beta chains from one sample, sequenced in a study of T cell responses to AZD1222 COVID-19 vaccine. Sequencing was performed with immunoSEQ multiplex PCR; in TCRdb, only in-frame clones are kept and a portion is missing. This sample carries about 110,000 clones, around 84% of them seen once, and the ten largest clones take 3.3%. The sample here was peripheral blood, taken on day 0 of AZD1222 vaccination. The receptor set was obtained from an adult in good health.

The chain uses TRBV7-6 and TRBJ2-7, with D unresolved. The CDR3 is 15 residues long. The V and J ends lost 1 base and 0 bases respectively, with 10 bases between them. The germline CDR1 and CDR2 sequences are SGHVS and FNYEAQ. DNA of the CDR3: TGTGCCAGCAGCTTAGGCCAGGCGAACTCCTACGAGCAGTACTTC. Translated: CASSLGQANSYEQYF.

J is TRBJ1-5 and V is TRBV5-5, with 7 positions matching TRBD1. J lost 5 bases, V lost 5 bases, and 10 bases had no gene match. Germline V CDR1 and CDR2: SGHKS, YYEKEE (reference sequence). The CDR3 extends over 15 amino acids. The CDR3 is CASRLRDSLYQPQHF. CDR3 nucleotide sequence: TGTGCCAGCAGGTTACGGGACAGCCTTTATCAGCCCCAGCATTTT.

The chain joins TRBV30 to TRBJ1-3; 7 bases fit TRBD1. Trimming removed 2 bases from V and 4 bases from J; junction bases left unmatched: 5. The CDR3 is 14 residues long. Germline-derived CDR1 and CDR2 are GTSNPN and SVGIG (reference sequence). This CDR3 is CAWSPGQQGNTIYF. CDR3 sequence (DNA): TGTGCCTGGAGTCCGGGACAGCAGGGAAACACCATATATTTT.

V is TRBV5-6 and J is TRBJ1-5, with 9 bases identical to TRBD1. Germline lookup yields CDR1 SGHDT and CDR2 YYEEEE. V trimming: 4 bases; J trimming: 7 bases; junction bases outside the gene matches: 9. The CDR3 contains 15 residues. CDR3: CASSRWTGDGQPQHF. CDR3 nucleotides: TGTGCCAGCAGCCGATGGACAGGGGATGGGCAGCCCCAGCATTTT.

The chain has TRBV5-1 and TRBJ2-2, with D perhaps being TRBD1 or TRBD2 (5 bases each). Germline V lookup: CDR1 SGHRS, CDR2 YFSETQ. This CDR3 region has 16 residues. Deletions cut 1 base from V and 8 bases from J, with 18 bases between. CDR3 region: CASSLNWDALGGELFF. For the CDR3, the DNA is TGCGCCAGCAGCTTGAACTGGGACGCCCTGGGTGGGGAGCTGTTTTTT.

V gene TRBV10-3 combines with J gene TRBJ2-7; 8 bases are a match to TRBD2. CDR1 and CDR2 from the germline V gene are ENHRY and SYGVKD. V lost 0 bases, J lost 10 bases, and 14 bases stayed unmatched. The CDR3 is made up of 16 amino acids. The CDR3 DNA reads TGTGCCATCAGTGAGTCTGCGGGACTAGGCGGCCAAGATCAGTACTTC. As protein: CAISESAGLGGQDQYF.